This is a list of T cell receptor beta chains from one sample in a study of control samples from healthy donors and cancer patients. Sequenced by immunoSEQ multiplex PCR; TCRdb stores in-frame clones only, minus some. This sample has approximately 93,000 clones, with roughly nine tenths found just once. The material sequenced was PBMCs. The receptors derive from a woman between 45 and 65 years old with colorectal cancer. CDR3s include the opening cysteine and the closing phenylalanine or tryptophan. The order of the fields is clone size, V gene, J gene, CDR3 protein. Not every row has a clone size; where given, it reads once, few, many or a size class.

clone_size: NA
v_call: TRBV19
j_call: TRBJ1-1
cdr3_aa: CASSMGHLNTEAFF

clone_size: NA
v_call: TRBV28
j_call: TRBJ2-4
cdr3_aa: CASSPLTVTKNIQYF

clone_size: NA
v_call: TRBV5-6
j_call: TRBJ2-1
cdr3_aa: CASSLGLKQVAYNEQFF

clone_size: NA
v_call: TRBV6-2/TRBV6-3
j_call: TRBJ1-1
cdr3_aa: CASSYLRNTEAFF

clone_size: NA
v_call: TRBV6-1
j_call: TRBJ1-2
cdr3_aa: CASSETGMDGYTF

clone_size: NA
v_call: TRBV29-1
j_call: TRBJ1-2
cdr3_aa: CSAEGVSGYTF

clone_size: NA
v_call: TRBV5-1
j_call: TRBJ2-1
cdr3_aa: CASSQQTGGIWDEQFF

clone_size: NA
v_call: TRBV3-1/TRBV3-2
j_call: TRBJ1-5
cdr3_aa: CASSQEIPRICNQPQHF

clone_size: NA
v_call: TRBV3-1/TRBV3-2
j_call: TRBJ1-3
cdr3_aa: CASSQAPLTSGNTIYF

clone_size: NA
v_call: TRBV28
j_call: TRBJ1-5
cdr3_aa: CASSSRTSFLMGQPQHF

clone_size: few
v_call: TRBV28
j_call: TRBJ1-5
cdr3_aa: CASSFLGDQPQHF

clone_size: NA
v_call: TRBV6-5
j_call: TRBJ2-1
cdr3_aa: CASSFGRPGSYNEQFF

clone_size: NA
v_call: TRBV4-1
j_call: TRBJ1-1
cdr3_aa: CASSQGRGSEAFF

clone_size: NA
v_call: TRBV5-4
j_call: TRBJ2-3
cdr3_aa: CASSSDRGPTDTQYF

clone_size: NA
v_call: TRBV19
j_call: TRBJ1-3
cdr3_aa: CASNHRDRENTIYF

clone_size: NA
v_call: TRBV13
j_call: TRBJ1-2
cdr3_aa: CASSLGGSNYGYTF

clone_size: NA
v_call: TRBV10-3
j_call: TRBJ1-5
cdr3_aa: CAISDRDRGRGNQPQHF

clone_size: NA
v_call: TRBV5-1
j_call: TRBJ2-1
cdr3_aa: CASSSTGRGTYNEQFF

clone_size: NA
v_call: TRBV28
j_call: TRBJ1-1
cdr3_aa: CASLTALNTEAFF

clone_size: NA
v_call: TRBV4-1
j_call: TRBJ1-1
cdr3_aa: CASSQENRGYTEAFF

clone_size: NA
v_call: TRBV9
j_call: TRBJ1-1
cdr3_aa: CASGRETEAFF

clone_size: NA
v_call: TRBV9
j_call: TRBJ2-5
cdr3_aa: CASSVGGSGTPQETQYF

clone_size: NA
v_call: TRBV19
j_call: TRBJ2-5
cdr3_aa: CASSIRGTGGETQYF

clone_size: NA
v_call: TRBV12-3/TRBV12-4
j_call: TRBJ1-1
cdr3_aa: CASSLFWSSQAFF

clone_size: NA
v_call: TRBV7-3
j_call: TRBJ2-3
cdr3_aa: CASSSGQTDTQYF

clone_size: once
v_call: TRBV13
j_call: TRBJ1-2
cdr3_aa: CASSLGLWQGGYGYTF

clone_size: NA
v_call: TRBV4-2
j_call: TRBJ2-5
cdr3_aa: CASSRSRQETQYF

clone_size: NA
v_call: TRBV25-1
j_call: TRBJ2-3
cdr3_aa: CASSASGSTDTQYF

clone_size: NA
v_call: TRBV19
j_call: TRBJ1-5
cdr3_aa: CASSILGGQPQHF

clone_size: NA
v_call: TRBV18
j_call: TRBJ2-3
cdr3_aa: CASSLGTKPTDTQYF

clone_size: NA
v_call: TRBV18
j_call: TRBJ2-3
cdr3_aa: CASSPSRGDTQYF

clone_size: NA
v_call: TRBV15
j_call: TRBJ1-1
cdr3_aa: CATSRDLGNTEAFF

clone_size: NA
v_call: TRBV3-1/TRBV3-2
j_call: TRBJ1-6
cdr3_aa: CASSQDRHNSPLHF

clone_size: NA
v_call: TRBV28
j_call: TRBJ1-6
cdr3_aa: CASSRKGHGSYNSPLHF

clone_size: NA
v_call: TRBV6-5
j_call: TRBJ1-4
cdr3_aa: CASSSGGSTNEKLFF

clone_size: NA
v_call: TRBV10-2
j_call: TRBJ1-2
cdr3_aa: CASSESLGATYGYTF

clone_size: NA
v_call: TRBV27
j_call: TRBJ1-2
cdr3_aa: CASSNTAGAVYGYTF

clone_size: NA
v_call: TRBV21-1
j_call: TRBJ1-5
cdr3_aa: CASSPQDRGKPQHF

clone_size: few
v_call: TRBV18
j_call: TRBJ2-3
cdr3_aa: CASSPGISTDTQYF

clone_size: NA
v_call: TRBV6-5
j_call: TRBJ2-3
cdr3_aa: CATSKRGVRTDTQYF

clone_size: NA
v_call: TRBV2
j_call: TRBJ2-3
cdr3_aa: CASSGVEADTQYF

clone_size: NA
v_call: TRBV28
j_call: TRBJ1-5
cdr3_aa: CASKTYGEGNQPQHF

clone_size: NA
v_call: TRBV19
j_call: TRBJ2-5
cdr3_aa: CATRMGGVGYQETQYF

clone_size: NA
v_call: TRBV6-2/TRBV6-3
j_call: TRBJ1-2
cdr3_aa: CASSYSVNSGGYGYTF